A selection of T cell receptor beta chains follows, all from one sample in a study of blood T cells in healthy people across ages. TCRdb passed the 5' RACE reads through MiXCR, listing each CDR3 protein once. The table records roughly 680,000 distinct CDR3 sequences, roughly 21% of them present only once. Specimen: blood. These receptors were collected from a man in his 70s in good health. CDR3s include the opening cysteine and the closing phenylalanine or tryptophan. The D gene is left open where the match is weak. Size tells how often a clone was seen (once, few, many) or the class of an expanded clone, and some rows leave it out.

TRBV6-2/TRBV6-3,TRBD2,few,TRBJ2-7,TGTGCCAGCAGTTACCAACCTACTAGCGGGAGGGTCTACGAGCAGTACTTC,CASSYQPTSGRVYEQYF
TRBV12-3/TRBV12-4,NA,many,TRBJ2-7,TGTGCCAGCAGTTCAGAACCGGCTGGCTACGAGCAGTACTTC,CASSSEPAGYEQYF
TRBV9,NA,NA,TRBJ2-7,TGTGCCAGCAGCGTAAAGGAGGGGAGGTACGAGCAGTACTTC,CASSVKEGRYEQYF
TRBV7-2,TRBD2,NA,TRBJ2-3,TGTGCCAGCAGCACTAAGTTCGCGGGAGGATTAGATACGCAGTATTTT,CASSTKFAGGLDTQYF
TRBV24-1,NA,many,TRBJ2-3,TGTGCCACCAGTGCCGGGTGGGGCTCCACAGATACGCAGTATTTT,CATSAGWGSTDTQYF
TRBV11-2,NA,few,TRBJ2-7,TGTGCCAGCAGCTTAGATCTAAACCTCTACGAGCAGTACTTC,CASSLDLNLYEQYF
TRBV10-3,TRBD1,NA,TRBJ1-5,TGTGCCATCAGTGAGTGGCAGGGGGTTGGAGAGCCCCAGCATTTT,CAISEWQGVGEPQHF
TRBV7-3,TRBD2,few,TRBJ2-1,TGTGCCAGCAGCTCCGGGACTAGCGGTCTCAATGAGCAGTTCTTC,CASSSGTSGLNEQFF
TRBV5-6,NA,many,TRBJ2-1,TGTGCCAGCAGCATAAGTTACAATGAGCAGTTCTTC,CASSISYNEQFF
TRBV7-9,NA,NA,TRBJ2-7,TGTGCCAGCAGCGAGGGGACACCTGGTACCTACGAGCAGTACTTC,CASSEGTPGTYEQYF
TRBV7-2,NA,NA,TRBJ1-5,TGTGCCAGCAGCTTATTCAGAAATAGCAATCAGCCCCAGCATTTT,CASSLFRNSNQPQHF
TRBV4-1,NA,NA,TRBJ1-5,TGCGCCAGCAGCCAAGACAGCTTTAATCAGCCCCAGCATTTT,CASSQDSFNQPQHF
TRBV6-1,NA,NA,TRBJ2-7,TGTGCCAGCAGTGAAGAGCGGTCCTTCTACGAGCAGTACTTC,CASSEERSFYEQYF
TRBV9,TRBD1,NA,TRBJ1-4,TGTGCCAGCAGCGCCGGGACAGGGGCGATGAAGAATGAAAAACTGTTTTTT,CASSAGTGAMKNEKLFF
TRBV6-6,TRBD1,NA,TRBJ1-2,TGTGCCAGCAGTTACTCGACAGGGCTGGGTGGTGGCTACACCTTC,CASSYSTGLGGGYTF
TRBV7-2,TRBD2,few,TRBJ2-3,TGTGCCAGCAGCCGAAGGACTAGCGGGAGCGCTAATTCGGCTGATACGCAGTATTTT,CASSRRTSGSANSADTQYF
TRBV6-1,NA,many,TRBJ2-3,TGTGCCAGCAGTGAAGATCGGGACGCAACTAGCACAGATACGCAGTATTTT,CASSEDRDATSTDTQYF
TRBV11-2,TRBD1,few,TRBJ2-7,TGTGCCAGCAGCTTAGGGACAGGGATGTCCTACGAGCAGTACTTC,CASSLGTGMSYEQYF
TRBV7-2,TRBD2,NA,TRBJ2-1,TGTGCCAGCAGCTTAGTCCCGGGGGGACTAGCGGACTACAATGAGCAGTTCTTC,CASSLVPGGLADYNEQFF
TRBV6-6,NA,many,TRBJ2-7,TGTGCCAGCAGTGTCCAGCCCTCCTACGAGCAGTACTTC,CASSVQPSYEQYF